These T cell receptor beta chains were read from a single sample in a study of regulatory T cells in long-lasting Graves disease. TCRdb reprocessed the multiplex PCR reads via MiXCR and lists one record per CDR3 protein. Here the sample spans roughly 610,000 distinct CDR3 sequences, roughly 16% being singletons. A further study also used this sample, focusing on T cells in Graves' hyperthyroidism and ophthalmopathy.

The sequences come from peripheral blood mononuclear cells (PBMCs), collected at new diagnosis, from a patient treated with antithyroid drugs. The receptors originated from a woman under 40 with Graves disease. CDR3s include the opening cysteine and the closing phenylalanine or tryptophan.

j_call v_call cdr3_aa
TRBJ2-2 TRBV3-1 CASTPLLGGKLNTGELFF
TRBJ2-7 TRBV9 CASSVGQGSPYYEQYF
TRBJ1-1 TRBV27 CASSPLGGVHPEAFF
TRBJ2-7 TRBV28 CASSPGGGSAAQYF
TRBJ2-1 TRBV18 CASRTVGFGINEQFF
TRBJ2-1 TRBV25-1 CASSVPAGYNEQFF
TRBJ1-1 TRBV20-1 CSAPVNRVLRTEAFF
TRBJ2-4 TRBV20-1 CSATTQVGNIQYF
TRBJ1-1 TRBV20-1 CSASRHRGGTDTEAFF
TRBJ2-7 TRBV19 CASSMSGQGTYEQYF
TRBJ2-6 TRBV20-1 CSARNRGAGRSGANVLTF
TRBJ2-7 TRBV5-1 CASSLAGRRDYEQYF
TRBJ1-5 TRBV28 CASSFRGQGDRNQPQHF
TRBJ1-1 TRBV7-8 CASSHPGVGANTEAFF
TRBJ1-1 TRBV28 CASKGQFRRRNTEAFF
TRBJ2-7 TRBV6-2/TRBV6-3 CASYCLVEDYEQYF
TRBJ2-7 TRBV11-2 CASSLGYGQVDEQYF
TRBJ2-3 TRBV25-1 CASSELFVTDTQYF
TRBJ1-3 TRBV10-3 CAISEDRDSGNTIYF
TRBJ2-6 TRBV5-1 CASSFTVNPGANVLTF
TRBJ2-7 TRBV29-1 CSVGQGHYEQYF
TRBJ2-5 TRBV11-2 CASSTARVETQYF
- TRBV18 CASSPGQGAKETQYF
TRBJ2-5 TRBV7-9 CASSLGGGGTVQETQYF
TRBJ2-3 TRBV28 CASSQPPTDTQYF
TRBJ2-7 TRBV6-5 CASSSSPERDYEQYF
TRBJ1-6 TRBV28 CASSIDRVRNSPLHF
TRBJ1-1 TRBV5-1 CASSLGQGSEAFF
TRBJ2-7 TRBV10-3 CAMGQGTEQYF
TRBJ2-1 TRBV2 CASSVASGGPSEQFF
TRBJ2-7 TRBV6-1 CASRHEAYSYEQYF
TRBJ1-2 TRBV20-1 CSASHPAGYGYTF
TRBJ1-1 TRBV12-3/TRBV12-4 CASIRKQNTEAFF
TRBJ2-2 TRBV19 CASRISPGPGELFF
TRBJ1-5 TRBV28 CASSREGGRQPQHF
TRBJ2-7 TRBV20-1 CSAKDTGPSYEQYF
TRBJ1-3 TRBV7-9 CASSTQSPGNTIYF
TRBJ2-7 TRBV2 CASSEALGGMRSYEQYF
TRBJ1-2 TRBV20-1 CSARAQGQGSVFHGYTF
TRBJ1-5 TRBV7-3 CASSPSGQEPQHF
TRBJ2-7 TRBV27 CASSLRRGLEQYF
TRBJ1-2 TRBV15 CATSRGYTVTYGYTF
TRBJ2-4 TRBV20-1 CSEVSGLAKNIQYF
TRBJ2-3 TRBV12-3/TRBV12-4 CASSSDGVGRLSTDTQYF
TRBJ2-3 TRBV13 CASLPRDRGITDTQYF
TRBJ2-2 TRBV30 CAWRIPDRNTGELFF
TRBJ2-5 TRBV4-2 CASSHPGQQETQYF
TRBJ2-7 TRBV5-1 CASMVGGSGAYEQYF
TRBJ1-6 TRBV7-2 CASSLGNSPLHF
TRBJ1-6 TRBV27 CASSLRGRYSPLHF
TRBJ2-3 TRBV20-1 CSARVQAVPGRGTQYF
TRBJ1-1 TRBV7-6 CASSLNPGSGTEAFF
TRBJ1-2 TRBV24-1 CATSQGCGYTF
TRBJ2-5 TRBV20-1 CSAETGLAGLQETQYF
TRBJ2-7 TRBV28 CASSLPPGGGGIPYEQYF